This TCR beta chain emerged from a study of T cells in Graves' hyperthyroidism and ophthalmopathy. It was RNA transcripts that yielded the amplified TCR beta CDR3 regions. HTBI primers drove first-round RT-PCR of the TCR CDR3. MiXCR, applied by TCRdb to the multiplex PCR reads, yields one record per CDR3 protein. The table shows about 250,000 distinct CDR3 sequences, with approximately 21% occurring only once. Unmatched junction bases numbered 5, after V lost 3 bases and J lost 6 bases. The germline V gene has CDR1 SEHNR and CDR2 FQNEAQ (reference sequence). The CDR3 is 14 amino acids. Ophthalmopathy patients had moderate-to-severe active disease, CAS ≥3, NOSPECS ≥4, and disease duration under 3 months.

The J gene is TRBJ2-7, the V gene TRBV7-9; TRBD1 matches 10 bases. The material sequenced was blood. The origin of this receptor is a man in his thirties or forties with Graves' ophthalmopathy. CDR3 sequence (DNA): TGTGCCAGCAGCTTGGGGACAGGGGCCTCCGAGCAGTACTTC. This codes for CASSLGTGASEQYF.